This T cell receptor (beta chain) was sequenced in a study of blood T cells in healthy people across ages (dated by TCRdb to between 2014 and 2017). Context from the whole study: In model experiments, template switching captured about one uniquely barcoded TCR beta cDNA molecule for every two T cells. To track age-related changes in TCR beta repertoire diversity, the study relied on deep sequencing normalized with unique cDNA molecular identifiers. Four age groups were formed from the donors: young (average 16 years), middle-aged (approximately 39), aged (roughly 56) and long-lived (about 80). To avoid experimental bias, donors of different ages were distributed randomly across sequencing lanes. Two additional independent replicas of 1 million unique cDNA reads from the same blood draw were analyzed for two donors (one aged 18 to 30 and one aged 80 or older). Broader findings and caveats from the paper: Estimates of total diversity from one million sequenced T cells were regarded as lower bounds and underestimates. Because donor CMV infection status was unknown, age-related changes in expanded clonotypes were potentially confounded. Bulk unsorted PBMC profiling prevented conclusive comparison of naive and antigen-experienced compartments. Compared with the aged group, the long-lived group had more naive CD4+ T cells, fewer expanded clones and increased TCR diversity, suggesting age selection. The percentage of naive T cells measured by flow cytometry correlated strongly with observed TCR beta diversity. Observed TCR beta diversity per million T cells fell roughly linearly with age, and a significant reduction was already apparent by age about 36.

V is trimmed back by 2 bases and J by 4 bases, and the junction contains 6 bases that no gene match accounts for. The CDR3 measures 15 amino acids from cysteine to phenylalanine. Kept here is only the CDR3 DNA, which spans 45 bases and is read in frame from base 1. As encoded in the germline V gene, CDR1 is SGHTA while CDR2 is FQGTGA. This clonotype was seen a few times. It lacks a known antigen. No much larger clone exists at a distance of one base, and base qualities are not known. Systemically healthy Caucasian individuals from Russia, 39 in total and aged roughly 6 to 95 years, were included as donors. Each donor gave ten milliliters of peripheral blood, collected into EDTA-treated Vacutainer tubes. Ficoll-Paque density-gradient centrifugation was used to isolate PBMCs, with at least 6.5 million per sample. Trizol reagent was used to extract total RNA from the PBMCs, yielding at least 6 micrograms per sample. For every donor, an aliquot of PBMCs went through flow cytometry to measure the percentages of naive CD45RAhigh/CD27high T cells.

The library was produced with 5' RACE. Data came from an Illumina HiSeq 2500. A second about 7 to 12 cycle PCR used a sample-barcoded 5' primer and a J-beta primer mix. A template-switch 5' adaptor carrying 12 random nucleotides introduced a unique molecular identifier onto each TCR beta cDNA molecule. At least 2.5 million CDR3-containing paired-end reads were obtained from each sample. First-strand cDNA was synthesized from all RNA with the Mint cDNA synthesis kit, primed by a TRBC-specific oligonucleotide. Following uracil-DNA glycosylase treatment, all cDNA underwent a first 18-cycle PCR with the universal primers M1SS and BC2_uni_R. The original pipeline was this. Normalization of each sample was performed by random selection of 1 million high-quality reads, each carrying a distinct molecular identifier. Reads with shared molecular identifiers were discarded instead of being binned into consensus sequences. CDR3 identification, clonotype clustering and error correction used MiTCR with a Q25 quality threshold and the strictest error-elimination algorithm. A nonparametric unseen species model with Euler transformation was used to estimate a lower bound on total TCR beta diversity. The raw public data were reprocessed by TCRdb itself: fastp quality trimming at Q25, MiXCR clonotype calling, in-frame beta chains only. Each CDR3 protein appears once, grouped with its most common genes and DNA. In this record, the V and J calls reflect TCRdb's handling and not the investigators' own analysis. In all, the sample holds 1 million or so distinct CDR3 sequences, and more than 35% of those were seen once. The ten top clones hold approximately 17% of the sample.

This TCR was sampled from a woman in her sixties in good health. Sequencing was done on a sample of blood. Recombination connected TRBV7-3 to TRBJ2-7; 9 central bases correspond to TRBD1. The DNA reads as follows: TGTGCCAGCAGCTTAGAACAGGGGGCAAGATACGAGCAGTACTTC. The resulting protein is CASSLEQGARYEQYF.